This T cell receptor (beta chain) was obtained from a study of T cell responses to AZD1222 COVID-19 vaccine. Study conclusions and caveats: When two AZD1222 doses had been given, Spike-specific TCR breadth and depth rose.

V lost 4 bases and J lost 5; bases outside the gene matches: 8. Germline loops: CDR1 MDHEN, CDR2 SYDVKM. This CDR3 is 15 amino acids long. Profiling relied on immunoSEQ multiplex PCR, and the TCRdb table lists in-frame clones only, not all of them. The sample contains more than 80,000 clones, 75% to 95% of which appear only once. This clone has only one observation. What it binds is unknown. The chain employs TRBV28 and TRBJ1-2; 9 bases align to TRBD1. Sequenced material: peripheral blood, taken 28 days after the second AZD1222 dose. The source of this sequence is an adult who received the AZD1222 COVID-19 vaccine. The CDR3: CASSYRDRVTYGYTF. The CDR3 nucleotides are TGTGCCAGCAGTTACCGGGACAGGGTAACATATGGCTACACCTTC.